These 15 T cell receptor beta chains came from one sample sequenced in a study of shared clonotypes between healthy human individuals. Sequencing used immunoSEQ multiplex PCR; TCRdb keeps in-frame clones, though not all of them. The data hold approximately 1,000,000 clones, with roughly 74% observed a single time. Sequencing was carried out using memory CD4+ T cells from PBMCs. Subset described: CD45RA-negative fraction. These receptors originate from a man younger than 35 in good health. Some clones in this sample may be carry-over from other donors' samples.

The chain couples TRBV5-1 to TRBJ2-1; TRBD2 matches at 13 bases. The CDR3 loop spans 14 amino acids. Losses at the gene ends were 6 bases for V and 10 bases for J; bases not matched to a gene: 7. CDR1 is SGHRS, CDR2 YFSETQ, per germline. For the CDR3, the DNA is TGCGCCAGCAATGGACTAGCGGGAGAAAAGGAGCAGTTCTTC. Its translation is CASNGLAGEKEQFF.

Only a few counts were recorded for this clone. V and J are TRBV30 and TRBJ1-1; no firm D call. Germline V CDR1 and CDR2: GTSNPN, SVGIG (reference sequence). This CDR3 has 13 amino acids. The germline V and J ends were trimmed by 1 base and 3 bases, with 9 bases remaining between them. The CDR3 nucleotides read TGTGCCTGGAGTGGGCGGTCAGACACTGAAGCTTTCTTT. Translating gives CAWSGRSDTEAFF.

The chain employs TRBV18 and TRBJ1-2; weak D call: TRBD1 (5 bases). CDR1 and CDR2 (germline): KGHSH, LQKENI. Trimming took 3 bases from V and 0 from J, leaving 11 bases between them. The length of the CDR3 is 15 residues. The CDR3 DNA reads TGTGCCAGCTCACCGCGGGACGCCCCTAACTATGGCTACACCTTC. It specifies CASSPRDAPNYGYTF.

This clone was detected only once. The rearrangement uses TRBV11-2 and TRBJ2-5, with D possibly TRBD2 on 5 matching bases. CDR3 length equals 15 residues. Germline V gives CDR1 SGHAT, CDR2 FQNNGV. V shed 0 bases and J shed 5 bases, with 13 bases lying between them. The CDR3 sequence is CASSLDRGPRETQYF. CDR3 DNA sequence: TGTGCCAGCAGCTTAGATCGGGGTCCTAGGGAGACCCAGTACTTC.

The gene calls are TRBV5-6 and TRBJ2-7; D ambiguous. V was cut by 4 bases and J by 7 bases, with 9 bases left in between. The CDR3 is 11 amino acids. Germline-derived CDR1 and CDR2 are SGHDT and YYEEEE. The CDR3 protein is CASSQSTEQYF. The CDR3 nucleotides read TGTGCCAGCAGCCAATCTACGGAGCAGTACTTC.

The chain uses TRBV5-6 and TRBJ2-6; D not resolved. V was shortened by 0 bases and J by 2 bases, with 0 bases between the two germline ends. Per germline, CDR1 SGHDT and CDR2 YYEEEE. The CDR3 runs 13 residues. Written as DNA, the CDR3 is TGTGCCAGCAGCTTGGCTGGGGCCAACGTCCTGACTTTC. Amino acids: CASSLAGANVLTF.

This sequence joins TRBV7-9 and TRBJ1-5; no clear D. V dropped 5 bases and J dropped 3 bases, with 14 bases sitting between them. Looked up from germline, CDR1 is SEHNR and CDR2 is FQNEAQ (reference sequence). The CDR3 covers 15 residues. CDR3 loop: CASSPGDASNQPQHF. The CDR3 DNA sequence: TGTGCCAGCAGCCCCGGAGACGCTTCCAATCAGCCCCAGCATTTT.

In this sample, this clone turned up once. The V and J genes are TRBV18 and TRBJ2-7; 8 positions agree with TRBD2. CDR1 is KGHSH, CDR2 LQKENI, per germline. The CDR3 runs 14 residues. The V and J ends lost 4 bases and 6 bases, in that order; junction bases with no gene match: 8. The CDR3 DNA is TGTGCCAGCTCACTATGGTCGGGAGGGTCCGAGCAGTACTTC. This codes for CASSLWSGGSEQYF.

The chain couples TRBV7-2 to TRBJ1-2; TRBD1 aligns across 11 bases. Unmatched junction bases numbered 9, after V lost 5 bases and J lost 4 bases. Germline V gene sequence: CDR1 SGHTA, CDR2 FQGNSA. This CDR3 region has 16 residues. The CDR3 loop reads CASSGGQGASGYGYTF. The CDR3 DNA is TGTGCCAGCAGCGGAGGACAGGGGGCTTCTGGCTATGGCTACACCTTC.

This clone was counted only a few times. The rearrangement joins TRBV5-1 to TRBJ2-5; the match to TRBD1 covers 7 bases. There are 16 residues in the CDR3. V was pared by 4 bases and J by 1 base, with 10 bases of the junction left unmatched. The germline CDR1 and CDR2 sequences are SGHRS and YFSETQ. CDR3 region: CASSAGTVSVQETQYF. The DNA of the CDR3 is TGCGCCAGCAGCGCCGGGACAGTATCGGTCCAAGAGACCCAGTACTTC. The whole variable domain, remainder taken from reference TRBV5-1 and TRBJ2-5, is KAGVTQTPRYLIKTRGQQVTLSCSPISGHRSVSWYQQTPGQGLQFLFEYFSETQRNKGNFPGRFSGRQFSNSRSEMNVSTLELGDSALYLCASSAGTVSVQETQYFGPGTRLLVL.

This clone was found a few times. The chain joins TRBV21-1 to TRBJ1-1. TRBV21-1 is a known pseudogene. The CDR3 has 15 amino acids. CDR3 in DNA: TGTGCCAGCAGCAACCGGCGGGGTATCGAAAATGAAGCTTTCTTT. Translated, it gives CASSNRRGIENEAFF.

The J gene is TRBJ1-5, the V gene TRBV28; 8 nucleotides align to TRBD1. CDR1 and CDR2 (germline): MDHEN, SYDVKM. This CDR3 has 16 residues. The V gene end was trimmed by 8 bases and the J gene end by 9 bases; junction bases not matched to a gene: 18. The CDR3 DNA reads TGTGCCAGCGGCTCCTTAGACAGGGGTTGGACCTGGCCCCAGCATTTT. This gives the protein CASGSLDRGWTWPQHF.

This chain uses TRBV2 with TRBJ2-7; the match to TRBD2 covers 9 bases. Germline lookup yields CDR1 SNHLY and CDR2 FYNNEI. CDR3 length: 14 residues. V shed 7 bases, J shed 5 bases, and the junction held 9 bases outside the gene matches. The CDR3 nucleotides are TGTGCCAGCACCCTAAGCGGGAGGTTGAACGAGCAGTACTTC. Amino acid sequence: CASTLSGRLNEQYF.

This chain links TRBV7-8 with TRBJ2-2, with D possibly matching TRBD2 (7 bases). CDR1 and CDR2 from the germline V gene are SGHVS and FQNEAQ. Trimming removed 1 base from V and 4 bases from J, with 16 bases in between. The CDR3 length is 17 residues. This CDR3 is CASSLEFGGGVTGELFF. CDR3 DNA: TGTGCCAGCAGCTTAGAGTTTGGAGGGGGGGTCACCGGGGAGCTGTTTTTT.

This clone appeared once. The CDR3 bases are TGTGCCACCAGCAGGAGACTAGATGGTGCGCAGTACTTC. Translation gives CATSRRLDGAQYF. The chain couples TRBV15 to TRBJ2-7; tentative D call: TRBD2 (6 bases). CDR3 length: 13 amino acids. Per the germline V gene, CDR1 is LNHNV and CDR2 is YYDKDF (reference sequence). Deletions cut 3 bases from V and 9 bases from J, with 15 bases between.